One sample yielded the 28 T cell receptor beta chains listed below, sequenced in a study of beta chain features in type 1 diabetes. What was sequenced were expressed TCRB transcripts, since all of the isolated RNA had been reverse transcribed. Sequencing used immunoSEQ multiplex PCR; TCRdb keeps in-frame clones, though not all of them. The data show a few hundred thousand clones, around 15% seen once. The sequencing input was naive CD4+ T cells from blood. Every receptor here comes from a woman aged 18-29 years in good health.

This clone was detected a few times. V gene TRBV9 combines with J gene TRBJ2-3; 8 bases match TRBD2. V gave up 3 bases and J gave up 2 bases; unmatched junction bases: 8. The CDR3 is 16 amino acids. Germline V CDR1 and CDR2: SGDLS, YYNGEE. The CDR3 region is CASSAGASGYTDTQYF. The CDR3 region has the DNA TGTGCCAGCAGCGCCGGCGCTAGCGGGTACACAGATACGCAGTATTTT.

This chain joins TRBV29-1 and TRBJ2-1; a weak D match, TRBD2 (6 bases). CDR3 length equals 15 residues. From germline, CDR1 is SQVTM and CDR2 ANQGSEA. V lost 3 bases and J lost 4, with 16 bases in between. In nucleotides, the CDR3 is TGCAGCGTTGAGGACCGCCTAGCGATGTACAATGAGCAGTTCTTC. Translating it yields CSVEDRLAMYNEQFF.

The V gene is TRBV29-1, the J gene TRBJ1-1; possibly TRBD1 for D (6 bases). Looked up from germline, CDR1 is SQVTM and CDR2 is ANQGSEA. The germline V and J ends were trimmed by 4 bases and 7 bases, with 10 bases remaining between them. The CDR3 runs 11 residues. CDR3 DNA: TGCAGCGTTGTAGGACAGCTTGAAGCTTTCTTT. Protein sequence: CSVVGQLEAFF.

This clone came up a few times. V gene TRBV2 combines with J gene TRBJ2-3; 7 positions match TRBD1. With V trimmed by 5 bases and J by 6 bases, 11 bases remained unmatched. The CDR3 consists of 15 residues. Looked up from germline, CDR1 is SNHLY and CDR2 is FYNNEI. Here the CDR3 DNA reads TGTGCCAGCAGTCCACAGGGGTCACCGACGGATACGCAGTATTTT. Translated: CASSPQGSPTDTQYF.

The rearrangement joins TRBV5-6 to TRBJ2-7; TRBD2 matches at 8 bases. The V segment lost 1 base and the J segment 7 bases; nucleotides outside the gene matches: 7. Germline CDR1 and CDR2: SGHDT and YYEEEE. This CDR3 has 14 residues. CDR3 coding DNA: TGTGCCAGCAGCTTGCCAGCGGGAGTACGGGAGCAGTACTTC. This encodes CASSLPAGVREQYF.

This clone showed up just a few times. The J gene is TRBJ2-2, the V gene TRBV30; tentatively, D is TRBD1 (6 bases). In germline, CDR1 is GTSNPN, CDR2 SVGIG (reference sequence). This CDR3 comprises 16 residues. V was pared by 7 bases and J by 2 bases, with 20 bases between. CDR3 amino acids: CASDRLGAANTGELFF. The CDR3 DNA reads TGTGCCTCCGACCGTTTGGGGGCCGCAAACACCGGGGAGCTGTTTTTT.

This chain joins TRBV6-6 and TRBJ1-1, with 8 bases aligning to TRBD1. This CDR3 spans 15 amino acids. Trimming removed 7 bases from V and 1 base from J; junction bases left unmatched: 8. The germline gives CDR1 MNHNY, CDR2 SVGAGI (reference sequence). The CDR3: CASINIQGGNTEAFF. Written as DNA, the CDR3 is TGTGCCAGCATCAACATACAGGGGGGGAACACTGAAGCTTTCTTT.

The chain recombines TRBV11-2 with TRBJ2-1; 8 positions agree with TRBD2. V lost 5 bases, J lost 4 bases, and 10 bases stayed unmatched. Germline CDR1 and CDR2: SGHAT and FQNNGV. This CDR3 has 16 amino acids. The CDR3 spells CASSPTLAGSYNEQFF. In DNA, the CDR3 is TGTGCCAGCAGCCCGACTCTAGCGGGTAGTTACAATGAGCAGTTCTTC.

The chain couples TRBV30 to TRBJ1-5; TRBD1 agrees at 8 bases. V lost 3 bases to trimming and J lost 6 bases; unmatched junction nucleotides: 7. The CDR3 contains 14 residues. Per germline, CDR1 GTSNPN and CDR2 SVGIG (reference sequence). In DNA, the CDR3 is TGTGCCTGGAGGTCTACAGGGGGTAGTCAGCCCCAGCATTTT. Protein product: CAWRSTGGSQPQHF.

This sequence joins TRBV10-3 and TRBJ2-1; D gene ambiguous. The germline V gene encodes CDR1 ENHRY and CDR2 SYGVKD. Trimming removed 4 bases at V and 6 bases at J, with 7 bases between. CDR3 length: 12 residues. CDR3 in DNA: TGTGCCATCAGTGCTTCCGGCAATGAGCAGTTCTTC. This gives the protein CAISASGNEQFF.

The DNA for the CDR3 is TGTGCCAGCAGCCGGACTAGCGGGAGGTTGGGTGAGCAGTTCTTC. This encodes CASSRTSGRLGEQFF. This chain connects TRBV7-2 to TRBJ2-1; 14 bases are a match to TRBD2. This CDR3 contains 15 residues. Germline CDR1 reads SGHTA; CDR2 reads FQGNSA. Germline trimming cut 5 bases from V and 9 bases from J; bases unmatched to any gene: 6.

This clone was detected only a few times. V usage is TRBV6-5 and J usage is TRBJ2-5; D is uncertain. The CDR3 contains 12 residues. Per the germline V gene, CDR1 is MNHEY and CDR2 is SVGAGI. Trimming took off 7 bases at V and 2 bases at J, with 8 bases between the two ends. This chain's CDR3 is CASKAGQETQYF. CDR3 DNA sequence: TGTGCCAGCAAGGCAGGACAAGAGACCCAGTACTTC.

This sequence joins TRBV7-9 and TRBJ2-2; D gene unclear. V dropped 8 bases and J dropped 5 bases, with 24 bases sitting between them. This CDR3 is built from 17 residues. Germline CDR1 reads SEHNR; CDR2 reads FQNEAQ (reference sequence). The CDR3 nucleotides are TGTGCCAGCCCCTCAAAGGCAGCGCCCCGAGGTACCGGGGAGCTGTTTTTT. Protein product: CASPSKAAPRGTGELFF.

The chain combines TRBV5-1 with TRBJ2-5; TRBD2 might be the D (6 bases). CDR3 length equals 12 residues. Trimming shortened V by 0 bases and J by 8 bases, and 8 bases separated the two germline ends. In germline, CDR1 is SGHRS, CDR2 YFSETQ. CDR3: CASSLGDFTQYF. The CDR3 DNA follows: TGCGCCAGCAGCTTGGGGGACTTTACCCAGTACTTC.

This chain links TRBV7-9 with TRBJ1-2; TRBD1 agrees at 7 bases. Germline assignment: CDR1 SEHNR and CDR2 FQNEAQ (reference sequence). The CDR3 contains 16 residues. The V and J ends lost 5 bases and 0 bases, in that order; junction bases with no gene match: 9. CDR3 region: CASSPRQGRANYGYTF. The DNA for the CDR3 is TGTGCCAGCAGCCCTCGACAGGGTAGGGCTAACTATGGCTACACCTTC.

This clone appeared a few times. V and J are TRBV6-5 and TRBJ2-3; unclear D gene. The CDR3 consists of 14 residues. Germline V gene lookup returns CDR1 MNHEY and CDR2 SVGAGI. The ends were cut back, 5 bases at V and 4 bases at J, with 13 bases in the middle. The DNA for the CDR3 is TGTGCCAGCAGTCCCCAGGAATTCTCAGATACGCAGTATTTT. It translates to CASSPQEFSDTQYF.

V is TRBV30 and J is TRBJ2-5; 7 bases agree with TRBD1. There are 16 residues in the CDR3. J gave up 1 base and V 3 bases, and 11 bases lay outside the gene matches. Per the germline V gene, CDR1 is GTSNPN and CDR2 is SVGIG (reference sequence). CDR3 sequence reads: CAWSRDRDRVQETQYF. The CDR3, as DNA: TGTGCCTGGAGCCGGGACCGTGACAGGGTCCAAGAGACCCAGTACTTC.

This clone turned up a few times. The chain uses TRBV29-1 and TRBJ1-5; 7 nucleotides match TRBD1. J gave up 2 bases and V 4 bases, and 8 bases lay outside the gene matches. Per germline, CDR1 SQVTM and CDR2 ANQGSEA. The CDR3 spans 15 residues. CDR3 DNA sequence: TGCAGCGTTGTGTTGTCCGGGACAGGCAATCAGCCCCAGCATTTT. This sequence encodes CSVVLSGTGNQPQHF. The variable domain in full, completed from reference TRBV29-1 and TRBJ1-5, reads SAVISQKPSRDICQRGTSLTIQCQVDSQVTMMFWYRQQPGQSLTLIATANQGSEATYESGFVIDKFPISRPNLTFSTLTVSNMSPEDSSIYLCSVVLSGTGNQPQHFGDGTRLSIL.

V and J are TRBV4-1 and TRBJ2-3, with 12 nucleotides matching TRBD2. The CDR3 totals 16 residues. CDR1 MGHRA and CDR2 YSYEKL come from the germline V gene. V was clipped by 2 bases and J by 2 bases; unmatched bases: 2. The chain's CDR3 is CASSQRLAGVTDTQYF. The CDR3 DNA follows: TGCGCCAGCAGCCAACGACTAGCGGGAGTCACAGATACGCAGTATTTT.

The chain is built from TRBV10-3 and TRBJ1-1; D remains ambiguous. CDR3 length equals 12 residues. CDR1 is ENHRY, CDR2 SYGVKD, per germline. The germline V and J ends were trimmed by 3 bases and 1 base, with 3 bases remaining between them. The CDR3 protein is CAISDQNTEAFF. As DNA, the CDR3 is TGTGCCATCAGTGATCAGAACACTGAAGCTTTCTTT.

This clone was seen only once. This chain connects TRBV7-9 to TRBJ2-7, with D possibly being TRBD2 (6 bases). This CDR3 contains 16 residues. Germline V lookup: CDR1 SEHNR, CDR2 FQNEAQ (reference sequence). Trimming took 0 bases from V and 3 from J, leaving 15 bases between them. CDR3 DNA sequence: TGTGCCAGCAGCTTAGCGCGGGGTGTTGGACTCTACGAGCAGTACTTC. Encoded protein: CASSLARGVGLYEQYF.

CDR3 amino acids: CASSRQQGQPQHF. CDR3 nucleotides: TGTGCCAGCAGTAGACAGCAGGGTCAGCCCCAGCATTTT. V usage is TRBV6-1 and J usage is TRBJ1-5, with D maybe TRBD1 (5 bases). There are 13 residues in the CDR3. Germline CDR1 is MNHNS and CDR2 is SASEGT. V lost 5 bases and J 6 bases, leaving 11 bases between the germline ends.

This chain uses TRBV28 with TRBJ2-7, with a possible D match to TRBD2 (5 bases). Looked up from germline, CDR1 is MDHEN and CDR2 is SYDVKM. The CDR3 is 15 residues long. The V end lost 3 bases, the J end lost 0 bases, and 12 bases lay between the germline ends. DNA for the CDR3: TGTGCCAGCAGTTTGAGGGCCCTCACCTCCTACGAGCAGTACTTC. Its translation is CASSLRALTSYEQYF. Looking up the rest from reference TRBV28 and TRBJ2-7 gives the full variable domain: DVKVTQSSRYLVKRTGEKVFLECVQDMDHENMFWYRQDPGLGLRLIYFSYDVKMKEKGDIPEGYSVSREKKERFSLILESASTNQTSMYLCASSLRALTSYEQYFGPGTRLTVT.

A remark on this clone: The sample contains more than one DNA sequence encoding this CDR3. The rearrangement joins TRBV28 to TRBJ2-1; D may be TRBD1 (5 bases). V was trimmed by 2 bases and J by 9 bases, leaving 5 bases between them. Germline CDR1 reads MDHEN; CDR2 reads SYDVKM. This CDR3 is 11 amino acids long. CDR3 in amino acids: CASSLRGEQFF. The CDR3 nucleotides read TGTGCCAGCAGTTTAAGGGGTGAGCAGTTCTTC.

A few counts support this clone. The rearrangement links TRBV2 to TRBJ2-5; D ambiguous. V was clipped by 6 bases and J by 3 bases, with 8 bases between them. Germline V gene lookup returns CDR1 SNHLY and CDR2 FYNNEI. The CDR3 runs to 12 residues. In DNA form, the CDR3 reads TGTGCCAGCAGCCTCACGGAAGAGACCCAGTACTTC. This codes for CASSLTEETQYF.

This clone has more than one count but fewer than ten. The rearrangement links TRBV7-9 to TRBJ1-4; 8 nucleotides agree with TRBD1. CDR1 SEHNR and CDR2 FQNEAQ come from the germline V gene (reference sequence). V was pared by 5 bases and J by 6 bases, with 5 bases of the junction left unmatched. The CDR3 sequence is 14 residues long. CDR3 region: CASSRTGYDEKLFF. DNA of the CDR3: TGTGCCAGCAGCCGGACAGGGTACGATGAAAAACTGTTTTTT.

The J gene is TRBJ2-7, the V gene TRBV30; 10 bases map to TRBD1. Germline lookup yields CDR1 GTSNPN and CDR2 SVGIG (reference sequence). The CDR3 length is 13 residues. The junction had 5 bases not matched to a gene; V was cut back by 2 bases and J by 7 bases. The CDR3 sequence: CAWSRDRGREQYF. Written as DNA, the CDR3 is TGTGCCTGGAGTCGGGACAGGGGTCGAGAGCAGTACTTC.

The chain joins TRBV4-3 to TRBJ2-6; a possible D gene is TRBD1 (5 bases). Trimming removed 1 base from V and 2 bases from J, with 9 bases in between. CDR1 and CDR2 from the germline V gene are LGHNA and YSLEER. The CDR3 is 16 amino acids. CDR3 nucleotides: TGCGCCAGCAGCCAAGCCCGACAGACTGGGGCCAACGTCCTGACTTTC. Protein sequence: CASSQARQTGANVLTF.